One and the same sample provided the 22 T cell receptor beta chains below, sequenced in a study of CD8 T cells in ankylosing spondylitis. Findings and limits, study-wide: A TCR beta motif of eight or nine highly homologous variants seemed to mark ankylosing spondylitis blood.

These receptors have no identified antigens. Each CDR3 protein gets one entry after TCRdb re-called the 5' RACE reads with MiXCR. The profile shows hundreds of thousands of distinct CDR3 sequences, roughly 12% of them singletons. Sequencing was carried out using blood, either unsorted or a sorted T cell fraction (not recorded which). The receptors shown here come from a male donor with ankylosing spondylitis.

This clonotype was seen many times. J is TRBJ2-1 and V is TRBV29-1; D remains unclear. Germline V gives CDR1 SQVTM, CDR2 ANQGSEA. This CDR3 spans 12 amino acids. Trimming stripped 7 bases from V and 5 bases from J, with 12 bases between. CDR3: CSADDRNNEQFF. CDR3 sequence (DNA): TGCAGCGCCGACGACCGCAACAATGAGCAGTTCTTC.

The gene calls are TRBV18 and TRBJ1-3; D is ambiguous. The CDR3 runs to 15 residues. Germline V gene sequence: CDR1 KGHSH, CDR2 LQKENI. Deletions cut 5 bases from V and 0 bases from J, with 11 bases between. CDR3 sequence reads: CASSTGPSSGNTIYF. CDR3 sequence (DNA): TGTGCCAGCTCAACCGGACCGTCCTCTGGAAACACCATATATTTT.

This clonotype has a handful of counts. The V gene is TRBV7-2, the J gene TRBJ1-2; D possibly corresponds to TRBD1 (6 bases). Germline CDR1 and CDR2: SGHTA and FQGNSA. The V end lost 3 bases, the J end lost 1 base, and 9 bases lay between the germline ends. This CDR3 is built from 14 residues. The CDR3 loop is CASSFGGHNYGYTF. For the CDR3, the DNA is TGTGCCAGCAGCTTTGGGGGGCATAACTATGGCTACACCTTC.

This clonotype was counted a few times. The gene calls are TRBV4-1 and TRBJ2-1, with D possibly matching TRBD1 (5 bases). The germline V gene has CDR1 MGHRA and CDR2 YSYEKL. The length of the CDR3 is 13 residues. V was clipped by 2 bases and J by 13 bases, with 15 bases between them. DNA for the CDR3: TGCGCCAGCAGCCAAAAGGCTTCCGGACAACAGTTCTTC. Its translation is CASSQKASGQQFF.

This clonotype has just a few counts. This CDR3 is CATSDATGVGLGGYTF. CDR3 coding DNA: TGTGCCACCAGTGATGCAACAGGGGTGGGTCTGGGAGGCTACACCTTC. This rearrangement joins TRBV24-1 to TRBJ1-2; TRBD1 matches at 7 bases. With V trimmed by 3 bases and J by 8 bases, 14 bases remained unmatched. The CDR3 totals 16 residues. Germline assignment: CDR1 KGHDR and CDR2 SFDVKD.

This clonotype occurred a few times. J is TRBJ2-1 and V is TRBV9; 13 nucleotides align to TRBD2. V was clipped by 0 bases and J by 4 bases; unmatched bases: 7. The germline V gene encodes CDR1 SGDLS and CDR2 YYNGEE. CDR3 length equals 18 residues. The chain's CDR3 is CASSVDLTSGGTYNEQFF. The CDR3, as DNA: TGTGCCAGCAGCGTAGATTTGACTAGCGGGGGGACTTACAATGAGCAGTTCTTC.

A single count supports this clonotype. V and J are TRBV9 and TRBJ2-5, with D uncertain. The germline V gene has CDR1 SGDLS and CDR2 YYNGEE. The CDR3 consists of 14 residues. The V gene lost 2 bases and the J gene lost 0 bases, with 8 bases spanning the gap. CDR3 sequence reads: CASSVSTHQETQYF. The DNA for the CDR3 is TGTGCCAGCAGCGTTTCGACACACCAAGAGACCCAGTACTTC.

This clonotype has just a few counts. This chain joins TRBV4-3 and TRBJ2-7; tentatively, D is TRBD1 (5 bases). V lost 0 bases and J lost 6, with 12 bases in between. Germline V gene sequence: CDR1 LGHNA, CDR2 YSLEER. The CDR3 extends over 14 amino acids. In nucleotides, the CDR3 is TGCGCCAGCAGCCAAGATTGGAAGGGGCGCGAGCAGTACTTC. Translating it yields CASSQDWKGREQYF.

This clonotype appeared a few times. This chain joins TRBV29-1 and TRBJ1-1, with no clear D. The CDR3 has 15 residues. V lost 3 bases to trimming and J lost 5 bases, with 19 bases between them. Germline V lookup: CDR1 SQVTM, CDR2 ANQGSEA. CDR3 bases: TGCAGCGTTGAGATCCCGAAGAGAGGTGGAACTGAAGCTTTCTTT. Amino acid sequence: CSVEIPKRGGTEAFF. Drawing the rest from reference TRBV29-1 and TRBJ1-1, the complete variable domain is SAVISQKPSRDICQRGTSLTIQCQVDSQVTMMFWYRQQPGQSLTLIATANQGSEATYESGFVIDKFPISRPNLTFSTLTVSNMSPEDSSIYLCSVEIPKRGGTEAFFGQGTRLTVV.

The sample holds many counts of this clonotype. The DNA of the CDR3 is TGTGCCAGCAGTCCCAGGATGTGGATGATGTTCTTC. It translates to CASSPRMWMMFF. The rearrangement links TRBV12-3 or TRBV12-4 to TRBJ2-1; D uncertain. V lost 5 bases to trimming and J lost 15 bases, with 17 bases between them. The CDR3 is 12 residues long.

The chain combines TRBV12-3 or TRBV12-4 with TRBJ2-5; 13 nucleotides match TRBD2. Unmatched junction bases numbered 10, after V lost 6 bases and J lost 9 bases. CDR3 length: 15 amino acids. In DNA form, the CDR3 reads TGTGCCAGCAGCCGGACTAGCGGGGGAGCGCCGGCCCAGTACTTC. This encodes CASSRTSGGAPAQYF.

This chain uses TRBV7-9 with TRBJ2-1; D not certain. Trimming took 4 bases from V and 0 from J, leaving 13 bases between them. This CDR3 has 16 amino acids. Germline values: CDR1 SEHNR, CDR2 FQNEAQ (reference sequence). The DNA of the CDR3 is TGTGCCAGCAGCTCATTCGACGGAATCTCCTACAATGAGCAGTTCTTC. Encoded protein: CASSSFDGISYNEQFF. Based on the CDR3 plus reference TRBV7-9 and TRBJ2-1, the full variable domain is DTGVSQNPRHKITKRGQNVTFRCDPISEHNRLYWYRQTLGQGPEFLTYFQNEAQLEKSRLLSDRFSAERPKGSFSTLEIQRTEQGDSAMYLCASSSFDGISYNEQFFGPGTRLTVL.

This clonotype was detected many times. The gene calls are TRBV5-6 and TRBJ1-2; no reliable D call. Deletions cut 2 bases from V and 4 bases from J, with 9 bases between. The CDR3 contains 13 residues. From germline, CDR1 is SGHDT and CDR2 YYEEEE. In DNA, the CDR3 is TGTGCCAGCAGCTTAGGGCAGGTCTATGGCTACACCTTC. This translates into CASSLGQVYGYTF.

V usage is TRBV5-5 and J usage is TRBJ1-2; D is unclear. CDR3 length equals 16 residues. CDR1 is SGHKS, CDR2 YYEKEE, per germline (reference sequence). V was clipped by 4 bases and J by 4 bases, with 20 bases between them. The CDR3 protein is CASSPRPNTEIYGYTF. In DNA form, the CDR3 reads TGTGCCAGCAGCCCGCGACCCAATACCGAAATCTATGGCTACACCTTC.

In its sample, this clonotype was seen a few times. The genes are TRBV5-1 and TRBJ1-1; D not certain. The V gene lost 4 bases and the J gene lost 2 bases, with 21 bases spanning the gap. The CDR3 runs to 17 residues. Germline V lookup: CDR1 SGHRS, CDR2 YFSETQ. CDR3 sequence: CASSRIPGTAFNTEAFF. Written as DNA, the CDR3 is TGCGCCAGCAGCCGGATTCCGGGAACAGCGTTTAACACTGAAGCTTTCTTT.

This clonotype was counted a few times. This sequence joins TRBV25-1 and TRBJ2-5; maybe TRBD1 (6 bases). Between the trimmed V and J ends, which lost 1 base and 4 bases, there was a span of 10 bases. Germline V gives CDR1 MGHDK, CDR2 SYGVNS. The CDR3 has 14 amino acids. The CDR3 loop is CASSELTGRETQYF. As DNA, the CDR3 is TGTGCCAGCAGTGAATTAACAGGGAGAGAGACCCAGTACTTC.

V is TRBV5-1 and J is TRBJ1-3; D unresolved. Trimming cost V 1 base and J 0 bases, with 5 bases left between them. From germline, CDR1 is SGHRS and CDR2 YFSETQ. The CDR3 has 14 residues. The DNA of the CDR3 is TGCGCCAGCAGCTTGTCCCTCTCTGGAAACACCATATATTTT. Translating it yields CASSLSLSGNTIYF. Drawing the rest from reference TRBV5-1 and TRBJ1-3, the complete variable domain is KAGVTQTPRYLIKTRGQQVTLSCSPISGHRSVSWYQQTPGQGLQFLFEYFSETQRNKGNFPGRFSGRQFSNSRSEMNVSTLELGDSALYLCASSLSLSGNTIYFGEGSWLTVV.

There are a few counts of this clonotype. V is TRBV24-1 and J is TRBJ2-1; 7 positions agree with TRBD2. V was pared by 3 bases and J by 6 bases, with 13 bases of the junction left unmatched. Germline V gene data show CDR1 as KGHDR and CDR2 as SFDVKD. The CDR3 consists of 17 residues. The CDR3 DNA reads TGTGCCACCAGTGATACCCGGGGGACGGGAGGTCTCAATGAGCAGTTCTTC. This translates into CATSDTRGTGGLNEQFF.

Only a few counts were recorded for this clonotype. V usage is TRBV15 and J usage is TRBJ2-4, with D uncertain. The CDR3 is 14 amino acids. Germline V gene sequence: CDR1 LNHNV, CDR2 YYDKDF (reference sequence). The V end lost 0 bases, the J end lost 6 bases, and 9 bases lay between the germline ends. Here the CDR3 reads CATSRDIQLNIQYF. The CDR3 DNA is TGTGCCACCAGCAGAGATATACAGTTAAACATTCAGTACTTC.

This clonotype was recorded at least ten times. The rearrangement links TRBV4-2 to TRBJ1-2; D may be TRBD1 (5 bases). Trimming left V 0 bases short and J 1 base short, with 9 bases between. Per the germline V gene, CDR1 is LGHNA and CDR2 is YNFKEQ. The CDR3 contains 15 residues. The chain's CDR3 is CASSQEGTDNYGYTF. As DNA, the CDR3 is TGTGCCAGCAGCCAAGAGGGGACCGATAACTATGGCTACACCTTC.

The chain couples TRBV7-2 to TRBJ2-1, with 8 bases identical to TRBD2. Trimming at V came to 2 bases and at J to 8 bases, leaving 8 bases not matched to a gene. CDR1 and CDR2 from the germline V gene are SGHTA and FQGNSA. This CDR3 spans 15 amino acids. CDR3 residues: CASSLQRGLNHEQFF. CDR3 bases: TGTGCCAGCAGCTTACAGCGGGGGCTGAACCATGAGCAGTTCTTC.

The chain uses TRBV27 and TRBJ2-3; D may correspond to TRBD1 or TRBD2 (5 bases each). CDR1 and CDR2 (germline): MNHEY, SMNVEV (reference sequence). This CDR3 region has 13 residues. Deletions cut 4 bases from V and 5 bases from J, with 10 bases between. DNA of the CDR3: TGTGCCAGCAGTTCCTGGGGGATAGATACGCAGTATTTT. As protein: CASSSWGIDTQYF.